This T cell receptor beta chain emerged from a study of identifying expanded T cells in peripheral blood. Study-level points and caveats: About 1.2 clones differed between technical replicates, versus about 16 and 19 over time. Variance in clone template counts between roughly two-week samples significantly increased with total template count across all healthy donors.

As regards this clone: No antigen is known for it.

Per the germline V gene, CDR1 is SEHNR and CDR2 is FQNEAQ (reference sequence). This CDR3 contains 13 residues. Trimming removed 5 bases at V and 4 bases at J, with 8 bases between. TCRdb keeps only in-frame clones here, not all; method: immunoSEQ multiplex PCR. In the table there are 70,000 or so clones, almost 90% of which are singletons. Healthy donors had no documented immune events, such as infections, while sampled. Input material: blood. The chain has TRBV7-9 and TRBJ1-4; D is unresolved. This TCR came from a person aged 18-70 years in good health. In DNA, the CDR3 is TGTGCCAGCAGCCCGGACTATAATGAAAAACTGTTTTTT. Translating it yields CASSPDYNEKLFF. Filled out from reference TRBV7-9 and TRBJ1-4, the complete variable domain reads DTGVSQNPRHKITKRGQNVTFRCDPISEHNRLYWYRQTLGQGPEFLTYFQNEAQLEKSRLLSDRFSAERPKGSFSTLEIQRTEQGDSAMYLCASSPDYNEKLFFGSGTQLSVL.